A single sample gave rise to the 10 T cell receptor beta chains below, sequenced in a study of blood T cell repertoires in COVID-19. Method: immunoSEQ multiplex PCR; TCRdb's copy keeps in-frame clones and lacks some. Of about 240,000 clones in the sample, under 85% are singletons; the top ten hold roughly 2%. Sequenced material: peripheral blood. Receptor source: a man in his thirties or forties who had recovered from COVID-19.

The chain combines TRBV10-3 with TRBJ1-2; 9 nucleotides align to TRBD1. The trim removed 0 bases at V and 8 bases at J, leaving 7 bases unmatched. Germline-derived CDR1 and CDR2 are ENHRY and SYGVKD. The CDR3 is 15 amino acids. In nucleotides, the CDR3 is TGTGCCATCAGTGAGTCGTGGGACAGGGTTGACGGCTACACCTTC. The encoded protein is CAISESWDRVDGYTF.

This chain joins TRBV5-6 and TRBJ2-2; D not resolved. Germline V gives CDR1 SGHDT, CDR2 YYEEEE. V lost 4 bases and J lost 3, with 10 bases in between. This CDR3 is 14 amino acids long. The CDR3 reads CASSAVSYTGELFF. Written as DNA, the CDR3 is TGTGCCAGCAGCGCGGTCAGTTACACCGGGGAGCTGTTTTTT.

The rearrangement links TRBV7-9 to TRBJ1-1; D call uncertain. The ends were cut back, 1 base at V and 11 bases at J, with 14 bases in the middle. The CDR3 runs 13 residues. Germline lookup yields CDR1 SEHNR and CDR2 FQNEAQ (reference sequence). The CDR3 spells CASSLEAGSAAFF. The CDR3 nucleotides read TGTGCCAGCAGCTTAGAGGCGGGGTCGGCGGCTTTCTTT.

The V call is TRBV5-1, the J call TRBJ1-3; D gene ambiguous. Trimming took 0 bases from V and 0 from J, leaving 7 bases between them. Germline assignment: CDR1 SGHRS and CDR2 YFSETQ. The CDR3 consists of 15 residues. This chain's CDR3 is CASSLGRFSGNTIYF. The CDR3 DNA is TGCGCCAGCAGCTTGGGGAGGTTCTCTGGAAACACCATATATTTT. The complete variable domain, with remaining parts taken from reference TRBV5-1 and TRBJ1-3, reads KAGVTQTPRYLIKTRGQQVTLSCSPISGHRSVSWYQQTPGQGLQFLFEYFSETQRNKGNFPGRFSGRQFSNSRSEMNVSTLELGDSALYLCASSLGRFSGNTIYFGEGSWLTVV.

The CDR3 DNA follows: TGTGCCAGCAGTGAAACAGGGGGGATCCTTTTTGAAGCTTTCTTT. It translates to CASSETGGILFEAFF. The gene calls are TRBV2 and TRBJ1-1; the match to TRBD1 covers 8 bases. The CDR3 is made up of 15 amino acids. CDR1 and CDR2 (germline): SNHLY, FYNNEI. V was clipped by 2 bases and J by 7 bases; unmatched bases: 9.

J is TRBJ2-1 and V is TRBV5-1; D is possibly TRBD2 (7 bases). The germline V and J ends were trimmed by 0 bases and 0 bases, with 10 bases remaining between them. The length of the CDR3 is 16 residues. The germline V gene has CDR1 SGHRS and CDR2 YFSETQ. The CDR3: CASSLVGGASYNEQFF. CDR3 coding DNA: TGCGCCAGCAGCTTGGTAGGGGGGGCCTCCTACAATGAGCAGTTCTTC.

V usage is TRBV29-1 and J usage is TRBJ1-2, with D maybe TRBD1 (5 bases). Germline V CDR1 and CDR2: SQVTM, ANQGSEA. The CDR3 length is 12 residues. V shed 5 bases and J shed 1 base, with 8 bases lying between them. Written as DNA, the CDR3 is TGCAGCGTTTCGGACATTAACTATGGCTACACCTTC. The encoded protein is CSVSDINYGYTF.

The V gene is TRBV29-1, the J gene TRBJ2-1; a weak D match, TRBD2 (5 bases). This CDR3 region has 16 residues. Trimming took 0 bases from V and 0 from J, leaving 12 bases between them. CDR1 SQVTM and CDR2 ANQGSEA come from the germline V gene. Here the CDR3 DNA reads TGCAGCGTTGAAGATACCTCGGGGAGCTCCTACAATGAGCAGTTCTTC. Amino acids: CSVEDTSGSSYNEQFF.

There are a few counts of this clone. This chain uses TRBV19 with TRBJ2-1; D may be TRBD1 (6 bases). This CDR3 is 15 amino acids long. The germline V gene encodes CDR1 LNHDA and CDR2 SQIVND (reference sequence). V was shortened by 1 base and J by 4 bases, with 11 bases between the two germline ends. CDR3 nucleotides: TGTGCCAGTAGTATAGGCAGGACAGTATACAATGAGCAGTTCTTC. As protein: CASSIGRTVYNEQFF.

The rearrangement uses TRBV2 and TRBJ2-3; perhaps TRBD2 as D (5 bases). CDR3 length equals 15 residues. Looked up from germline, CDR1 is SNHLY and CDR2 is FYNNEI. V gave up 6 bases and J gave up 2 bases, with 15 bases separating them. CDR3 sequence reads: CASRDSSGITDTQYF. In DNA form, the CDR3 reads TGTGCCAGCAGAGACTCTTCCGGGATCACAGATACGCAGTATTTT.